The 20 T cell receptor beta chains in this list originate from one sample, sequenced in a study of regulatory T cells in long-lasting Graves disease. In building TCR beta libraries, iRepertoire HTBI primers were used together with Arm-PCR of CDR3 regions. One entry per CDR3 protein results from TCRdb running MiXCR on the multiplex PCR reads. The sample consists of roughly 500,000 distinct CDR3 sequences, around an eighth of them appearing once. Indicated time point: newly diagnosed GD, antithyroid drugs for less than 3 months. The TCR library was made from RNA extracted from PBMCs. The same specimen was also included in a second study, on T cells in Graves' hyperthyroidism and ophthalmopathy.

The sequencing used peripheral blood mononuclear cells (PBMCs), collected at new diagnosis, from a patient treated with antithyroid drugs. The receptors were gathered from a man aged 30 to 45 with Graves disease.

This clonotype was detected ten times or more. The chain is built from TRBV7-2 and TRBJ2-1; the match to TRBD2 covers 16 bases. V dropped 7 bases and J dropped 15; count of bases not matched to a gene: 6. The CDR3 covers 13 residues. CDR1 SGHTA and CDR2 FQGNSA come from the germline V gene. For the CDR3, the DNA is TGTGCCAGCAAGGGGACTAGCGGGAGGGCGGTGTTCTTC. Translation: CASKGTSGRAVFF.

This clonotype has ten or more counts. This chain uses TRBV12-3 or TRBV12-4 with TRBJ2-1; TRBD2 is a possible D gene (6 bases). This CDR3 has 14 residues. The V and J ends lost 5 bases and 5 bases respectively, with 13 bases between them. The CDR3 DNA follows: TGTGCCAGCAGTCCACTTCCGGGAGACAATGAGCAGTTCTTC. Translated: CASSPLPGDNEQFF.

There are many counts of this clonotype. The chain combines TRBV6-2 or TRBV6-3 with TRBJ2-1; D gene unclear. The V end lost 6 bases, the J end lost 5 bases, and 5 bases lay between the germline ends. Looked up from germline, CDR1 is MNHEY and CDR2 is SVGEGT. CDR3 size: 11 residues. The CDR3 sequence: CASSLHNEQFF. Written as DNA, the CDR3 is TGTGCCAGCAGCTTACACAATGAGCAGTTCTTC.

This clonotype was counted a few times. The chain joins TRBV29-1 to TRBJ2-7, with 7 bases identical to TRBD1. Germline V gene lookup returns CDR1 SQVTM and CDR2 ANQGSEA. The V gene end was trimmed by 4 bases and the J gene end by 2 bases; junction bases not matched to a gene: 11. The CDR3 is 15 residues long. CDR3 amino acids: CSVVFQGVSPYEQYF. CDR3 bases: TGCAGCGTTGTTTTCCAGGGGGTTTCCCCCTACGAGCAGTACTTC.

The J gene is TRBJ1-4, the V gene TRBV9; 8 bases map to TRBD1. The V segment lost 2 bases and the J segment 5 bases; nucleotides outside the gene matches: 14. The CDR3 length is 18 residues. CDR1 and CDR2 from the germline V gene are SGDLS and YYNGEE. The CDR3 coding sequence is TGTGCCAGCAGCGTCCTCCACCCTGGCTGGACAGGGAATGAAAAACTGTTTTTT. It translates to CASSVLHPGWTGNEKLFF.

About this clonotype itself: With a much larger clone just one base away, this may be a read error. The rearrangement links TRBV20-1 to TRBJ2-2; 13 bases fit TRBD2. V gave up 1 base and J gave up 4 bases; unmatched junction bases: 6. Germline-derived CDR1 and CDR2 are DFQATT and SNEGSKA (reference sequence). The CDR3 runs to 17 residues. CDR3 DNA: TGCAGTGCTAGAGCCACTGGACTAGCGGGAGTCACCGGGGAGCTGTTTTTT. This codes for CSARATGLAGVTGELFF.

The table lists this clonotype with many counts. J is TRBJ1-5 and V is TRBV30; D is unclear. CDR3 length equals 13 residues. Germline V gene lookup returns CDR1 GTSNPN and CDR2 SVGIG (reference sequence). With 1 base removed from V and 0 bases from J, the gap between germline ends came to 4 bases. CDR3 sequence: CAWSGDSNQPQHF. The CDR3 nucleotides read TGTGCCTGGAGTGGGGATAGCAATCAGCCCCAGCATTTT.

This clonotype was counted between two and nine times. The chain has TRBV27 and TRBJ2-7; possibly TRBD1 for D (5 bases). CDR1 is MNHEY, CDR2 SMNVEV, per germline (reference sequence). The CDR3 is 14 amino acids. Trimming took off 3 bases at V and 0 bases at J, with 9 bases between the two ends. The CDR3 protein is CASSFQGLSYEQYF. The CDR3 region has the DNA TGTGCCAGCAGTTTCCAGGGCCTCTCCTACGAGCAGTACTTC.

Many counts were recorded for this clonotype. The gene calls are TRBV7-9 and TRBJ2-7, with TRBD2 matching 10 bases. CDR3 length: 18 residues. V lost 5 bases to trimming and J lost 3 bases; unmatched junction nucleotides: 16. Per germline, CDR1 SEHNR and CDR2 FQNEAQ (reference sequence). Here the CDR3 DNA reads TGTGCCAGCAGCCCGGCTTGGGGTGGGGCTAGCGGGAGCTACGAGCAGTACTTC. Protein sequence: CASSPAWGGASGSYEQYF.

The sample holds many counts of this clonotype. The chain employs TRBV6-1 and TRBJ2-3; D unclear. The CDR3 runs to 13 residues. With 8 bases removed from V and 6 bases from J, the gap between germline ends came to 15 bases. The germline V gene has CDR1 MNHNS and CDR2 SASEGT. In DNA form, the CDR3 reads TGTGCCAGCGCGGCCCCCTCTGCCGATACGCAGTATTTT. Residues: CASAAPSADTQYF.

This rearrangement joins TRBV25-1 to TRBJ2-7; tentatively, D is TRBD1 or TRBD2 (5 bases each). V lost 1 base, J lost 4 bases, and 14 bases lay in between. This CDR3 has 15 amino acids. Looked up from germline, CDR1 is MGHDK and CDR2 is SYGVNS. The CDR3 DNA follows: TGTGCCAGCAGTGAATCGTACAGGAGGCCTTACGAGCAGTACTTC. Protein: CASSESYRRPYEQYF.

This clonotype was found many times. The chain uses TRBV28 and TRBJ2-3; a possible D gene is TRBD2 (6 bases). The CDR3 totals 16 residues. The germline gives CDR1 MDHEN, CDR2 SYDVKM. With 4 bases removed from V and 1 base from J, the gap between germline ends came to 15 bases. Written as DNA, the CDR3 is TGTGCCAGCAGTTCCCTTGGGGGAGGAGGCACAGATACGCAGTATTTT. This translates into CASSSLGGGGTDTQYF.

This clonotype has just a few counts. The rearrangement links TRBV15 to TRBJ1-6; D is undetermined. There are 13 residues in the CDR3. V lost 1 base and J lost 6, with 4 bases in between. Germline assignment: CDR1 LNHNV and CDR2 YYDKDF (reference sequence). The CDR3 here is CATSRVPNSPLHF. In DNA, the CDR3 is TGTGCCACCAGCAGAGTACCTAATTCACCCCTCCACTTT.

This clonotype was recorded many times. The chain combines TRBV5-1 with TRBJ2-2; D may be TRBD1 (6 bases). The germline V gene has CDR1 SGHRS and CDR2 YFSETQ. Trimming stripped 4 bases from V and 4 bases from J, with 14 bases between. This CDR3 is built from 15 residues. The CDR3 loop is CASSPAGVITGELFF. Here the CDR3 DNA reads TGCGCCAGCAGCCCGGCAGGGGTTATCACCGGGGAGCTGTTTTTT.

This clonotype was detected a few times. The chain links TRBV5-1 to TRBJ2-1; the match to TRBD2 covers 7 bases. CDR3 size: 11 residues. Germline V gene lookup returns CDR1 SGHRS and CDR2 YFSETQ. The V gene end was trimmed by 7 bases and the J gene end by 9 bases; junction bases not matched to a gene: 4. The CDR3 nucleotides read TGCGCCAGCGGGACTAAGGGTGAGCAGTTCTTC. This translates into CASGTKGEQFF.

This clonotype has at least ten counts. The rearrangement uses TRBV29-1 and TRBJ2-7; TRBD2 agrees at 11 bases. The CDR3 is made up of 15 amino acids. Germline V gives CDR1 SQVTM, CDR2 ANQGSEA. Trimming took 0 bases from V and 2 from J; bases not matched to a gene: 3. The CDR3: CSVEDGTSGTYEQYF. The CDR3 DNA follows: TGCAGCGTTGAAGATGGGACTAGCGGCACCTACGAGCAGTACTTC.

This clonotype occurred many times. The J gene is TRBJ2-6, the V gene TRBV27; D may be TRBD1 (5 bases). The CDR3 has 14 residues. V shed 8 bases and J shed 2 bases, with 10 bases lying between them. CDR1 MNHEY and CDR2 SMNVEV come from the germline V gene (reference sequence). The CDR3 spells CASARDAGANVLTF. CDR3 coding DNA: TGTGCCAGCGCCAGGGATGCTGGGGCCAACGTCCTGACTTTC.

This clonotype was seen repeatedly, ten times or more. The chain has TRBV10-3 and TRBJ1-2, with D possibly TRBD1 on 6 matching bases. The germline CDR1 and CDR2 sequences are ENHRY and SYGVKD. V was cut by 4 bases and J by 8 bases, with 11 bases left in between. This CDR3 is built from 12 residues. As DNA, the CDR3 is TGTGCCATCAGTGGGGGGCGCGAGGGCTACACCTTC. This sequence encodes CAISGGREGYTF.

This clonotype was observed a single time. This sequence may be a read error, since a much larger clone differs from it by one base. The rearrangement links TRBV27 to TRBJ2-1; D is uncertain. This CDR3 is built from 15 residues. CDR1 is MNHEY and CDR2 is SMNVEV in the germline V gene (reference sequence). The CDR3 region is CTSSLGEYGGNEQFF. CDR3 sequence (DNA): TGTACCAGCAGTTTAGGAGAATATGGTGGGAATGAGCAGTTCTTC.

This clonotype came up many times. The V gene is TRBV20-1, the J gene TRBJ2-7; 12 bases are a match to TRBD2. Germline CDR1 and CDR2: DFQATT and SNEGSKA (reference sequence). The CDR3 has 14 residues. V shed 5 bases, J shed 2 bases, and the junction held 4 bases outside the gene matches. In DNA, the CDR3 is TGCAGTGCTCCCCGGACTAGCGGGACCTACGAGCAGTACTTC. Its translation is CSAPRTSGTYEQYF.